The 21 T cell receptor beta chains below all came from one sample that was sequenced in a study of blood T cell repertoires in COVID-19. The table came from immunoSEQ multiplex PCR; TCRdb's copy has only in-frame clones and leaves some out. The sample carries some 310,000 clones, around 87% recorded once. The specimen was peripheral blood. The origin of the receptors is a middle-aged woman with COVID-19, enrolled during active disease.

V usage is TRBV27 and J usage is TRBJ2-2; 11 bases match TRBD2. This CDR3 spans 21 amino acids. CDR1 MNHEY and CDR2 SMNVEV come from the germline V gene (reference sequence). The junction had 18 bases not matched to a gene; V was cut back by 5 bases and J by 1 base. CDR3 bases: TGTGCCAGCAGTGTACTACACTTGATCGGGACTAGCGGTGAGAACACCGGGGAGCTGTTTTTT. Residues: CASSVLHLIGTSGENTGELFF.

This chain joins TRBV28 and TRBJ1-2, with D possibly being TRBD1 (6 bases). CDR3 size: 16 residues. The V end lost 6 bases, the J end lost 4 bases, and 21 bases lay between the germline ends. Germline V gives CDR1 MDHEN, CDR2 SYDVKM. The DNA of the CDR3 is TGTGCCAGCAGCTCCCCCGGGGTCAGGGGCTCCTATGGCTACACCTTC. Translating gives CASSSPGVRGSYGYTF.

The rearrangement uses TRBV14 and TRBJ2-2; 10 nucleotides align to TRBD2. Looked up from germline, CDR1 is SGHDN and CDR2 is FVKESK. The CDR3 is made up of 18 amino acids. Trimming cost V 3 bases and J 1 base; bases outside gene matches: 8. CDR3: CASSQAHWTSGNTGELFF. The CDR3 region has the DNA TGTGCCAGCAGCCAGGCACACTGGACTAGCGGGAACACCGGGGAGCTGTTTTTT.

V gene TRBV28 combines with J gene TRBJ2-1, with 11 positions matching TRBD2. This CDR3 spans 14 amino acids. Germline CDR1 is MDHEN and CDR2 is SYDVKM. With V trimmed by 10 bases and J by 7 bases, 9 bases remained unmatched. CDR3 region: CATRGTSGKNEQFF. For the CDR3, the DNA is TGTGCCACACGGGGGACTAGCGGTAAGAATGAGCAGTTCTTC.

The chain employs TRBV6-5 and TRBJ1-5; 7 bases match TRBD1. CDR3 length: 15 amino acids. Germline V lookup: CDR1 MNHEY, CDR2 SVGAGI. V shed 8 bases, J shed 4 bases, and the junction held 11 bases outside the gene matches. In nucleotides, the CDR3 is TGTGCCAGCTGTCGTGACCGACAGGGAAATCAGCCCCAGCATTTT. Encoded protein: CASCRDRQGNQPQHF.

The rearrangement links TRBV9 to TRBJ2-7, with D perhaps matching TRBD2 (5 bases). V lost 3 bases and J 2 bases, leaving 12 bases between the germline ends. The germline V gene encodes CDR1 SGDLS and CDR2 YYNGEE. The CDR3 totals 14 residues. The CDR3 DNA reads TGTGCCAGCAGCGCCGGACTGCGAACCTACGAGCAGTACTTC. Translated: CASSAGLRTYEQYF. Looking up the rest from reference TRBV9 and TRBJ2-7 gives the full variable domain: DSGVTQTPKHLITATGQRVTLRCSPRSGDLSVYWYQQSLDQGLQFLIQYYNGEERAKGNILERFSAQQFPDLHSELNLSSLELGDSALYFCASSAGLRTYEQYFGPGTRLTVT.

The chain has TRBV7-2 and TRBJ2-7; D may be TRBD1 (6 bases). This CDR3 is built from 14 residues. Per the germline V gene, CDR1 is SGHTA and CDR2 is FQGNSA. Trimming cost V 4 bases and J 0 bases, with 10 bases left between them. As DNA, the CDR3 is TGTGCCAGCAGCTCAGACAGGAGCTCCTACGAGCAGTACTTC. Encoded protein: CASSSDRSSYEQYF.

The V gene is TRBV28, the J gene TRBJ2-7; 12 bases match TRBD1. The CDR3 consists of 14 residues. Germline V gene sequence: CDR1 MDHEN, CDR2 SYDVKM. The V gene end was trimmed by 5 bases and the J gene end by 7 bases; junction bases not matched to a gene: 6. The CDR3 sequence is CASSPGQGAREQYF. The CDR3 region has the DNA TGTGCCAGCAGTCCGGGACAGGGGGCGCGGGAGCAGTACTTC.

The chain uses TRBV5-4 and TRBJ2-3; 12 bases line up with TRBD2. This CDR3 has 17 residues. Germline CDR1 is SGHNT and CDR2 is YYREEE (reference sequence). Trimming cost V 1 base and J 8 bases; bases outside gene matches: 11. The CDR3 protein is CASSLRLAGVYQGTQYF. The CDR3 DNA reads as TGTGCCAGCAGCTTGAGACTAGCGGGGGTCTATCAAGGTACGCAGTATTTT.

The V gene is TRBV10-3, the J gene TRBJ2-7; 7 nucleotides agree with TRBD1. Germline values: CDR1 ENHRY, CDR2 SYGVKD. V shed 4 bases, J shed 1 base, and the junction held 7 bases outside the gene matches. This CDR3 has 15 residues. CDR3 residues: CAISGPPGQSYEQYF. DNA for the CDR3: TGTGCCATCAGTGGGCCCCCGGGACAGTCCTACGAGCAGTACTTC.

The chain recombines TRBV9 with TRBJ2-2; D might be TRBD2 (6 bases). The CDR3 runs to 17 residues. Trimming removed 4 bases from V and 3 bases from J, with 19 bases in between. Germline V gives CDR1 SGDLS, CDR2 YYNGEE. The DNA for the CDR3 is TGTGCCAGCAGCCCCGATGGGGGGTTCCTATACACCGGGGAGCTGTTTTTT. This encodes CASSPDGGFLYTGELFF.

V usage is TRBV6-4 and J usage is TRBJ1-6; tentatively, D is TRBD1 (6 bases). Germline values: CDR1 MRHNA, CDR2 SNTAGT. Deletions cut 10 bases from V and 6 bases from J, with 16 bases between. The CDR3 contains 14 residues. This chain's CDR3 is CATSTGSPNSPLHF. The CDR3, as DNA: TGTGCCACTTCGACAGGCTCCCCTAATTCACCCCTCCACTTT.

J is TRBJ1-2 and V is TRBV28; a weak D match, TRBD1 (6 bases). The V gene's germline CDR1 is MDHEN and CDR2 SYDVKM. V dropped 8 bases and J dropped 2 bases, with 15 bases sitting between them. CDR3 length: 14 amino acids. This CDR3 is CASRKAGVNYGYTF. In nucleotides, the CDR3 is TGTGCCAGCCGTAAAGCAGGGGTAAACTATGGCTACACCTTC.

V is TRBV27 and J is TRBJ1-5; 7 nucleotides agree with TRBD1. The CDR3 consists of 14 residues. CDR1 and CDR2 from the germline V gene are MNHEY and SMNVEV (reference sequence). The V segment lost 5 bases and the J segment 2 bases; nucleotides outside the gene matches: 3. CDR3 amino acids: CASSPGGGNQPQHF. The CDR3 nucleotides read TGTGCCAGCAGTCCAGGGGGTGGCAATCAGCCCCAGCATTTT.

This clone was seen only once. This rearrangement joins TRBV19 to TRBJ1-5, with TRBD1 as a possible D gene (5 bases). V was clipped by 1 base and J by 8 bases, with 15 bases between them. The CDR3 is made up of 15 amino acids. Germline assignment: CDR1 LNHDA and CDR2 SQIVND (reference sequence). Here the CDR3 reads CASSIGQGYQEPQHF. In DNA form, the CDR3 reads TGTGCCAGTAGTATAGGTCAGGGCTATCAGGAGCCCCAGCATTTT.

CDR3 region: CASSQRDLSEKLFF. The CDR3 DNA reads TGCGCCAGCAGCCAGAGGGATCTAAGTGAAAAACTGTTTTTT. The V call is TRBV5-1, the J call TRBJ1-4; D remains unclear. V was cut by 4 bases and J by 7 bases, with 14 bases left in between. The CDR3 consists of 14 residues. Germline loops: CDR1 SGHRS, CDR2 YFSETQ. Complete variable domain (other parts from reference TRBV5-1 and TRBJ1-4): KAGVTQTPRYLIKTRGQQVTLSCSPISGHRSVSWYQQTPGQGLQFLFEYFSETQRNKGNFPGRFSGRQFSNSRSEMNVSTLELGDSALYLCASSQRDLSEKLFFGSGTQLSVL.

The chain joins TRBV9 to TRBJ1-1; no firm D call. The ends were cut back, 0 bases at V and 5 bases at J, with 11 bases in the middle. Germline CDR1 SGDLS, CDR2 YYNGEE. The CDR3 has 14 residues. The CDR3 DNA follows: TGTGCCAGCAGCGTAGGCGGGATTGGAACTGAAGCTTTCTTT. This translates into CASSVGGIGTEAFF.

The chain links TRBV7-9 to TRBJ1-1; 10 bases map to TRBD1. V dropped 5 bases and J dropped 4; count of bases not matched to a gene: 7. The CDR3 is made up of 15 amino acids. Per germline, CDR1 SEHNR and CDR2 FQNEAQ (reference sequence). CDR3 loop: CASSERQGASTEAFF. CDR3 in DNA: TGTGCCAGCAGCGAGCGACAGGGGGCAAGCACTGAAGCTTTCTTT.

This chain joins TRBV12-3 or TRBV12-4 and TRBJ1-5; D ambiguous. The V end was cut by 6 bases, the J end by 6 bases, with 9 bases between. The CDR3 runs to 12 residues. In DNA, the CDR3 is TGTGCCAGCAGCCCAATCCCTCAGCCCCAGCATTTT. Translated: CASSPIPQPQHF.

This clone occurred once. The J gene is TRBJ1-5, the V gene TRBV18, with D hard to call. CDR3 length equals 14 residues. Looked up from germline, CDR1 is KGHSH and CDR2 is LQKENI. V was trimmed by 3 bases and J by 0 bases, leaving 6 bases between them. The DNA for the CDR3 is TGTGCCAGCTCACCCCAGATTAGCAATCAGCCCCAGCATTTT. Protein sequence: CASSPQISNQPQHF.

V gene TRBV5-1 combines with J gene TRBJ2-2, with TRBD1 matching 7 bases. The germline CDR1 and CDR2 sequences are SGHRS and YFSETQ. The CDR3 is made up of 16 amino acids. J gave up 1 base and V 5 bases, and 8 bases lay outside the gene matches. CDR3 region: CASSPSGTENTGELFF. For the CDR3, the DNA is TGCGCCAGCAGTCCGTCCGGGACAGAGAACACCGGGGAGCTGTTTTTT.